This T cell receptor (beta chain) derives from a study of brain T cells in children with intractable seizures. At least one anti-epileptic drug was given before surgery. TCRdb's table, derived via immunoSEQ multiplex PCR, lists solely in-frame clones and lacks some. This table has 60,000 to 85,000 clones, roughly 91% appearing once. CDR1 is SGDLS and CDR2 is YYNGEE in the germline V gene. CDR3 size: 15 residues. V was clipped by 2 bases and J by 0 bases; unmatched bases: 4. This chain connects TRBV9 to TRBJ2-7; TRBD2 agrees at 8 bases. The receptor's source is a boy less than two years old with tuberous sclerosis and intractable seizures. The sample was peripheral blood, taken at surgery. The CDR3 loop is CASSVSGGSSYEQYF. The CDR3 DNA reads as TGTGCCAGCAGCGTGTCGGGGGGGAGCTCCTACGAGCAGTACTTC.